Below are 3 T cell receptor beta chains sequenced from a single sample in a study of T cell changes during pregnancy in multiple sclerosis. Generated by immunoSEQ multiplex PCR, the TCRdb table keeps only in-frame clones and is missing some. The sample lists roughly 63,000 clones; 93% were seen once. The source material was CD8+ T cells from peripheral blood mononuclear cells, sampled in the second trimester of pregnancy. Receptors were obtained from a female donor with multiple sclerosis, enrolled in a pregnancy study.

The chain uses TRBV6-1 and TRBJ2-2, with D possibly matching TRBD1 (6 bases). V was trimmed by 4 bases and J by 5 bases, leaving 11 bases between them. Germline lookup yields CDR1 MNHNS and CDR2 SASEGT. CDR3 length: 14 amino acids. CDR3 sequence reads: CASSVAGETGELFF. Written as DNA, the CDR3 is TGTGCCAGCAGTGTTGCAGGGGAGACCGGGGAGCTGTTTTTT.

The V gene is TRBV5-1, the J gene TRBJ1-2, with 12 bases identical to TRBD1. The CDR3 is 18 residues long. From germline, CDR1 is SGHRS and CDR2 YFSETQ. Trimming at V came to 2 bases and at J to 3 bases, leaving 11 bases not matched to a gene. CDR3 DNA sequence: TGCGCCAGCAGCTTTGACCGGGACAGGGGGCGCAGCGACTATGGCTACACCTTC. Translated, it gives CASSFDRDRGRSDYGYTF.

In nucleotides, the CDR3 is TGTGCCTGGAGCCCAGTGGTACAGGGCTACGAGCAGTACTTC. Translating gives CAWSPVVQGYEQYF. The rearrangement uses TRBV30 and TRBJ2-7; D possibly corresponds to TRBD1 (6 bases). The V and J ends lost 3 bases and 3 bases respectively, with 15 bases between them. The germline CDR1 and CDR2 sequences are GTSNPN and SVGIG (reference sequence). The CDR3 spans 14 residues.